Listed here are 6 T cell receptor beta chains from one sample, sequenced in a study of spatial heterogeneity in lung cancer. The time point: sample taken at primary tumor resection. From tumor, nontumor lung or frozen PBMC, whole RNA was taken unsorted for sequencing. Each CDR3 protein gets one entry after TCRdb re-called the 5' RACE reads with MiXCR. Of fewer than 20,000 distinct CDR3 sequences in the sample, roughly a fifth were seen once. Sample: PBMCs, taken at surgery. The source of these receptors is a male donor with early-stage non-small cell lung cancer.

This clonotype turned up a few times. This chain links TRBV5-6 with TRBJ1-6; 10 bases are a match to TRBD1. This CDR3 has 15 residues. The V and J ends lost 2 bases and 10 bases, in that order; junction bases with no gene match: 6. Germline CDR1 and CDR2: SGHDT and YYEEEE. CDR3 amino acids: CASSFRDRGTSPLHF. In DNA form, the CDR3 reads TGTGCCAGCAGCTTCCGGGACAGGGGAACATCACCCCTCCACTTT. Combining the CDR3 with reference TRBV5-6 and TRBJ1-6 gives the whole variable domain DAGVTQSPTHLIKTRGQQVTLRCSPKSGHDTVSWYQQALGQGPQFIFQYYEEEERQRGNFPDRFSGHQFPNYSSELNVNALLLGDSALYLCASSFRDRGTSPLHFGNGTRLTVT.

Relative to its sample, this clonotype is medium-sized. V usage is TRBV28 and J usage is TRBJ1-5; D is unclear. CDR1 and CDR2 from the germline V gene are MDHEN and SYDVKM. Trimming removed 5 bases at V and 3 bases at J, with 20 bases between. This CDR3 contains 17 residues. CDR3 sequence reads: CASSDPTGQGINQPQHF. In DNA form, the CDR3 reads TGTGCCAGCAGTGACCCGACGGGCCAAGGTATCAATCAGCCCCAGCATTTT.

The chain recombines TRBV7-9 with TRBJ2-1; maybe TRBD1 (6 bases). The CDR3 runs 13 residues. Germline CDR1 is SEHNR and CDR2 is FQNEAQ (reference sequence). V was shortened by 5 bases and J by 10 bases, with 15 bases between the two germline ends. CDR3 nucleotides: TGTGCCAGCAGCCATGAGGGACACCTGGAGCAGTTCTTC. This gives the protein CASSHEGHLEQFF. The variable domain in full, completed from reference TRBV7-9 and TRBJ2-1, reads DTGVSQNPRHKITKRGQNVTFRCDPISEHNRLYWYRQTLGQGPEFLTYFQNEAQLEKSRLLSDRFSAERPKGSFSTLEIQRTEQGDSAMYLCASSHEGHLEQFFGPGTRLTVL.

This sequence joins TRBV5-1 and TRBJ2-5; the D gene is possibly TRBD2 (6 bases). Germline-derived CDR1 and CDR2 are SGHRS and YFSETQ. Trimming took off 4 bases at V and 0 bases at J, with 10 bases between the two ends. CDR3 length equals 14 residues. In DNA form, the CDR3 reads TGCGCCAGCAGCCCGGAGGGGTACCAAGAGACCCAGTACTTC. Amino acids: CASSPEGYQETQYF.

The J gene is TRBJ1-6, the V gene TRBV5-4; TRBD1 agrees at 7 bases. Germline trimming cut 6 bases from V and 7 bases from J; bases unmatched to any gene: 4. CDR1 is SGHNT and CDR2 is YYREEE in the germline V gene (reference sequence). The CDR3 totals 13 residues. For the CDR3, the DNA is TGTGCCAGCAACGGACAGGAGAATTCACCCCTCCACTTT. It translates to CASNGQENSPLHF.

The chain carries TRBV10-3 and TRBJ2-7; D possibly corresponds to TRBD1 (6 bases). V lost 6 bases and J lost 2, with 14 bases in between. The CDR3 is 14 residues long. Germline values: CDR1 ENHRY, CDR2 SYGVKD. CDR3 sequence (DNA): TGTGCCATCAGGGGTGACAGGACAACCTACGAGCAGTACTTC. This sequence encodes CAIRGDRTTYEQYF.